The TCR beta chain described here comes from a study of blood T cells in healthy people across ages. Broader study findings: Changes in expanded clonotypes were possibly confounded, as the CMV status of donors was unknown.

The CDR3 runs to 12 residues. Germline lookup yields CDR1 DFQATT and CDR2 SNEGSKA (reference sequence). Trimming left V 2 bases short and J 6 bases short, with 10 bases between. A word on this clonotype: Its antigen is unidentified.

Using a J-beta primer mix together with a sample-barcoded 5' primer, a second PCR was run for roughly 6 to 11 cycles. Each cDNA molecule was tagged by a template-switch adaptor with 12 random nucleotides. Using its own MiXCR run on the 5' RACE reads, TCRdb lists one record per CDR3 protein. The sample includes about 760,000 distinct CDR3 sequences, roughly 25% of them seen just once. These records were also assigned to another study, of T cells of mothers and their children. That report notes: A few healthy Caucasian mothers, along with their six children, were the donors. Reads obtained per mother exceeded 8.5 million TCR beta CDR3 reads, with roughly 3.1 million obtained per child.

The receptor comes from a boy aged 5-17 years in good health. Sequencing was done on a sample of blood. V and J are TRBV20-1 and TRBJ1-2; tentative D call: TRBD1 (6 bases). The chain's CDR3 is CSARRGANGYTF. CDR3 nucleotides: TGCAGTGCTAGAAGGGGGGCGAATGGCTACACCTTC.